This T cell receptor (beta chain) is from a study of T cell responses to AZD1222 COVID-19 vaccine. Sequencing used immunoSEQ multiplex PCR; TCRdb keeps in-frame clones, though not all of them. Of fewer than 130,000 clones in the sample, 87% were seen once. This receptor was obtained from an adult in good health. This material consisted of peripheral blood, taken on day 0 of AZD1222 vaccination.

The CDR3 sequence is CASSQVPVTQPQHF. The CDR3 nucleotides are TGCGCCAGCAGCCAAGTTCCGGTAACCCAGCCCCAGCATTTT. The chain uses TRBV4-1 and TRBJ1-5; D call uncertain. Deletions cut 1 base from V and 7 bases from J, with 11 bases between. Germline values: CDR1 MGHRA, CDR2 YSYEKL. This CDR3 region has 14 residues.